The present T cell receptor (beta chain) was sequenced within a study of beta chain features in type 1 diabetes (dated by TCRdb to the late 2010s). With regard to the full study: Patients and healthy donors did not differ in mean age, gender distribution, total cell number or subset yield. Across all samples, some 110,000,000 sorted cells were examined, and cell number per subset correlated strongly with RNA yield. Regulatory and stem cell-like memory subsets were obtained from only 8 patients and about eight healthy donors, while naive and central memory subsets were obtained from all 28 donors. The study compared the TCRB repertoires of sorted circulating CD4+ T cell subsets in recently diagnosed type 1 diabetes patients with those in matched healthy donors.

Compared with germline, V lacks 4 bases and J lacks 4 bases; bases without a gene match: 4. Reading from cysteine to phenylalanine, the CDR3 counts 14 amino acids. The retained sequence is limited to the CDR3, 42 bases, with the frame set at the first base. CDR1 SGHKS and CDR2 YYEKEE are derived from the germline V gene (reference sequence). Summary of the overall study and its limitations: Naive, central memory and regulatory TCRB repertoires appeared to be more alike among patients than among healthy donors. Patients with type 1 diabetes made fewer insertions and deleted more nucleotides at VDJ recombination sites, implying thymic rearrangement abnormalities. Because cDNA rather than genomic DNA was sequenced, highly expressing activated cells could have been over-represented, although no difference in activation and CD3 levels was found between groups. HLA sub-analyses involved small numbers of individuals, so any influence of HLA type on TCRB rearrangement remained unresolved. Shorter templates might be favored by PCR, yet because patient and control samples were amplified and corrected together, any such skew would affect both groups equally. In all four CD4+ subsets, TCRB CDR3 length was moderately but significantly shorter in type 1 diabetes patients.

Points on this clone: Its antigen target is currently unknown. Per-nucleotide qualities are absent, and no much larger clonotype sits a single base away.

All of the isolated RNA was reverse transcribed with the High Capacity cDNA Reverse Transcription Kit, so expressed TCRB transcripts were sequenced. Deep immunoSEQ sequencing was applied to naive, central memory and regulatory T cell samples, giving an average of about 3.6 million total reads per sample. Sorted cells were lysed in RLT buffer, and RNA was extracted using DNase-treated RNeasy Micro or Mini kits according to cell number. Each cell subset was processed separately to prevent cross-contamination, with patient and healthy donor samples processed together. The immunoSEQ multiplex PCR was used to amplify TCRB sequences from cDNA, yielding 87-bp fragments that span the CDR3 region. Amplicons were sequenced on the Illumina HiSeq platform. Per the authors' processing: PCR bias was computationally corrected using synthetic template baselines, reads within Hamming distance 2 were collapsed, and singletons that could not be merged were discarded. Reads were aligned to IMGT to assign V, D and J genes, CDR3 length, and insertions or deletions at six rearrangement sites. Within each subset, clonotype counts were normalized to sorted cell number, and only after that were true diversity and Gini coefficients computed with the tcR R package. The overlap coefficient, calculated on TCRB nucleotide sequences, was used to measure repertoire sharing. Held by TCRdb, this immuneACCESS table contains in-frame sequences only and omits some clones. Under half of the omission traces to an unresolved V gene where checked; the cause of the rest is unknown. V and J calls and clone size follow that table, whereas D and trimming were derived from the DNA. In all, the sample holds more than 130,000 clones, and less than 9% of those were seen once. The ten top clones hold about 1.4% of the sample.

A single peripheral blood draw of approximately 120 mL on average was collected from each donor into heparinised tubes. Naive, central memory, regulatory and stem cell-like memory CD4+ T cells were sorted on a BD FACSAria II using a panel including CD45RO, CCR7, CD25, CD127, CD95 and CD27. A purity above 95% was achieved for all sorted populations. PBMCs were isolated immediately by Lymphoprep density gradient centrifugation and stained directly without culture. To minimize batch effects, samples were stained and sorted in pairs, one healthy donor with one patient per experiment. The sequence came from a woman aged 25 to 39 in good health. The chain was built from TRBV5-5 and TRBJ2-5, with 10 middle bases fitting TRBD2. The sample comprised central memory CD4+ T cells from blood. The DNA sequence is given as TGTGCCAGCAGCCAAAGGACTAGCGGAGAGACCCAGTACTTC. Its translation reads: CASSQRTSGETQYF.